The present T cell receptor beta chain was sequenced within a study of T cell clonotyping in hematopoietic cell transplantation. Deletions cut 1 base from V and 4 bases from J, with 13 bases between. The CDR3 is 15 residues long. CDR1 is LNHDA, CDR2 SQIVND, per germline (reference sequence). Here immunoSEQ multiplex PCR was the method, and the copy in TCRdb shows in-frame clones only, minus some. The data show 30,000 or so clones, 90% to 95% seen once. This specimen consisted of PBMCs, obtained 100 days after allogeneic stem cell transplant. This chain links TRBV19 with TRBJ1-1; D is unresolved. This receptor was identified in a female patient aged 45 to 65 who had an allogeneic stem cell transplant from a related donor, so the T cells may come from the graft donor. Some clones in this sample may be carry-over from other donors' samples. The CDR3: CASSIVEDRGTEAFF. Here the CDR3 DNA reads TGTGCCAGTAGTATAGTCGAGGATCGGGGCACTGAAGCTTTCTTT.